This T cell receptor beta chain was documented in a study of T cell responses to AZD1222 COVID-19 vaccine. Findings and caveats of the study: Spike was spanned by vaccine-associated CD4 TCRs, which were dominant at 160-218 and 743-854.

As concerns this clone: Its antigen remains unidentified.

Generated by immunoSEQ multiplex PCR, the TCRdb table keeps only in-frame clones and is missing some. The table records 90,000 to 150,000 clones, roughly 90% of them present only once. Germline CDR1 reads LGHDT; CDR2 reads YNNKEL (reference sequence). V lost 0 bases to trimming and J lost 2 bases, with 8 bases between them. This CDR3 comprises 15 residues. The rearrangement uses TRBV3-1 (or the pseudogene TRBV3-2) and TRBJ1-5, with no clear D. Sequenced material: peripheral blood, taken on day 0 of AZD1222 vaccination. This TCR was sampled from an adult in good health. The CDR3 region has the DNA TGTGCCAGCAGCCAAGAGGGCACTGGCAATCAGCCCCAGCATTTT. Protein product: CASSQEGTGNQPQHF.